This is a list of T cell receptor beta chains from one sample in a study of Graves' ophthalmopathy and Graves' hyperthyroidism. TCRdb reprocessed the multiplex PCR reads via MiXCR and lists one record per CDR3 protein. The table includes 350,000 to 400,000 distinct CDR3 sequences, about 18% detected once. Sequenced input: peripheral blood. These receptors originate from a woman under 30 with Graves' ophthalmopathy. The CDR3 runs from the conserved cysteine through the conserved F or W. D genes are given only for firm matches. Some rows mark clone size as missing; the rest say once, few, many or name a class of expanded clone.

D | J | size | V | DNA | CDR3
. | TRBJ2-2 | few | TRBV5-1 | TGCGCCAGCAGCTTTACTAGCCCCACCGGGGAGCTGTTTTTT | CASSFTSPTGELFF
. | TRBJ2-2 | many | TRBV29-1 | TGCAGCGTTGTGAAAGGTCTCACCGGGGAGCTGTTTTTT | CSVVKGLTGELFF
TRBD1 | TRBJ1-5 | many | TRBV12-3/TRBV12-4 | TGTGCCAGCAGTGGACAGGGTTATCAGCCCCAGCATTTT | CASSGQGYQPQHF
. | TRBJ1-1 | few | TRBV29-1 | TGCAGCGTTGAAGATCCAGACACTGAAGCTTTCTTT | CSVEDPDTEAFF
. | TRBJ2-3 | many | TRBV29-1 | TGCAGCGGTCGCCCAAGGAGGACAGATACGCAGTATTTT | CSGRPRRTDTQYF
TRBD2 | TRBJ2-5 | many | TRBV12-3/TRBV12-4 | TGTGCCAGCAGTTTAGCTTTAGCGGGGGCACAAGAGACCCAGTACTTC | CASSLALAGAQETQYF
. | TRBJ2-5 | many | TRBV24-1 | TGTGCCACCAGTGATTCGAGAGGTTGGAGGCCCCAGTACTTC | CATSDSRGWRPQYF
TRBD2 | TRBJ2-7 | many | TRBV6-2/TRBV6-3 | TGTGCCAGCAGCCCACCGGCGCGGGGGGTTGTGGAGCAGTACTTC | CASSPPARGVVEQYF
TRBD1 | TRBJ2-7 | many | TRBV20-1 | TGCAGTGCTAGAACAGGGGGCGACTTCTACGAGCAGTACTTC | CSARTGGDFYEQYF
TRBD1 | TRBJ1-3 | many | TRBV12-3/TRBV12-4 | TGTGCCAGCAGCCCGACAGGGGGCGCGGGAAACACCATATATTTT | CASSPTGGAGNTIYF
TRBD2 | TRBJ2-7 | . | TRBV3-1 | TGTGCCAGCAGTGCCCCGGGACTAGGGACGGCTTCGTACTTC | CASSAPGLGTASYF
. | TRBJ2-4 | many | TRBV11-2 | TGTGCCAGCACCCCCGGAGGGGGGTTGAACATTCAGTACTTC | CASTPGGGLNIQYF
TRBD1 | TRBJ2-5 | . | TRBV19 | TGTGCCAGTGCTCCGACAGGGCGAGAGACCCAGTACTTC | CASAPTGRETQYF
. | TRBJ1-5 | many | TRBV6-1 | TGTGCCAGCAGTGAAGCGTTCGGACCAAATCAGCCCCAGCATTTT | CASSEAFGPNQPQHF
TRBD1 | TRBJ1-1 | . | TRBV28 | TGTGCCAGCAGACGGACAGGGGGCGGGTCTGAAGCTTTCTTT | CASRRTGGGSEAFF
. | TRBJ1-1 | once | TRBV5-1 | TGCGCCAGCAGCTTTGGGGCAGTGGCCACTGAAGCTTTCTTT | CASSFGAVATEAFF
. | TRBJ2-2 | many | TRBV29-1 | TGCAGCGCCCGTGGCCGAGCGAAAGAGAACACCGGGGAGCTGTTTTTT | CSARGRAKENTGELFF
TRBD1 | TRBJ2-7 | many | TRBV20-1 | TGCAGTGCTAGGGACAGGGGGCAATTCGAGCAGTACTTC | CSARDRGQFEQYF
. | TRBJ2-7 | . | TRBV6-2/TRBV6-3 | TGTGCCAGCAGAAATCCCCGCGTCAGCTCCTACGAGCAGTACTTC | CASRNPRVSSYEQYF
. | TRBJ1-3 | many | TRBV15 | TGTGCCACCAGCAGCATCACATCCTTCCTTTCTGGAAACACCATATATTTT | CATSSITSFLSGNTIYF
TRBD1 | TRBJ2-7 | many | TRBV19 | TGTGCCAGTAGTATAGGAGGGGGCCCCTCCTACGAGCAGTACTTC | CASSIGGGPSYEQYF
. | TRBJ1-5 | many | TRBV6-5 | TGTGCCAGCAGTTACGAGGACGGCTTACCCCAGCATTTT | CASSYEDGLPQHF
. | TRBJ2-7 | many | TRBV12-3/TRBV12-4 | TGTGCCAGCAGTTTGGGGGGAGCGGTTGAGCAGTACTTC | CASSLGGAVEQYF
. | TRBJ2-7 | many | TRBV5-1 | TGCGCCAGCAGCTTGGCCGGTGGAACCAGCTCCTACGAGCAGTACTTC | CASSLAGGTSSYEQYF
TRBD1 | TRBJ1-2 | many | TRBV7-2 | TGTGCCAGCAGCCCGGACAGGGGGGGATCCGATGGCTACACCTTC | CASSPDRGGSDGYTF
. | TRBJ1-1 | . | TRBV7-9 | TGTGCCAGCAGCCAACAGGGAAGGACTGAAGCTTTCTTT | CASSQQGRTEAFF
TRBD1 | TRBJ1-1 | . | TRBV6-2/TRBV6-3 | TGTGCCAGCAGTCTGGTGCGGACAGGACCGAACACTGAAGCTTTCTTT | CASSLVRTGPNTEAFF
. | TRBJ1-2 | many | TRBV30 | TGTGCCTGGACTGACACCAACTATGGCTACACCTTC | CAWTDTNYGYTF
. | TRBJ2-2 | many | TRBV7-3 | TGTGCCAGCAGCACGCCGGGAGCAAGAAACACCGGGGAGCTGTTTTTT | CASSTPGARNTGELFF